Each of the 3 T cell receptor beta chains below was sequenced from the same sample in a study of cytomegalovirus exposure and HLA in healthy donors. Both 60 Vbeta primers and 13 Jbeta primers went into the PCR. Data came from immunoSEQ multiplex PCR; TCRdb stores just in-frame clones and leaves some out. The sample records 130,000 or so clones, approximately 10% being singletons. The specimen sequenced was PBMCs. These receptors came from a woman aged 40 to 50 in good health and CMV-seropositive.

This rearrangement joins TRBV16 to TRBJ1-2; TRBD1 matches at 9 bases. The V gene's germline CDR1 is KGHSY and CDR2 FQNENV. This CDR3 comprises 13 residues. Losses at the gene ends were 5 bases for V and 8 bases for J; bases not matched to a gene: 6. CDR3 sequence: CASSTTGGMGYTF. CDR3 DNA sequence: TGTGCCAGCAGCACGACAGGGGGGATGGGCTACACCTTC.

This clone has more than one count but fewer than ten. The chain carries TRBV5-6 and TRBJ1-1; 11 nucleotides agree with TRBD1. CDR3 length: 15 residues. Germline CDR1 SGHDT, CDR2 YYEEEE. Unmatched junction bases numbered 3, after V lost 2 bases and J lost 3 bases. The CDR3 sequence is CASSFPGQGDTEAFF. CDR3 nucleotide sequence: TGTGCCAGCAGCTTTCCGGGACAGGGGGACACTGAAGCTTTCTTT.

This clone was found a few times. This chain connects TRBV7-9 to TRBJ2-7, with D possibly being TRBD2 (5 bases). V was pared by 9 bases and J by 5 bases, with 20 bases between. The germline V gene has CDR1 SEHNR and CDR2 FQNEAQ (reference sequence). The CDR3 covers 14 residues. CDR3 loop: CASAESEGANEQYF. CDR3 sequence (DNA): TGTGCCAGTGCCGAGAGTGAGGGTGCGAACGAGCAGTACTTC.